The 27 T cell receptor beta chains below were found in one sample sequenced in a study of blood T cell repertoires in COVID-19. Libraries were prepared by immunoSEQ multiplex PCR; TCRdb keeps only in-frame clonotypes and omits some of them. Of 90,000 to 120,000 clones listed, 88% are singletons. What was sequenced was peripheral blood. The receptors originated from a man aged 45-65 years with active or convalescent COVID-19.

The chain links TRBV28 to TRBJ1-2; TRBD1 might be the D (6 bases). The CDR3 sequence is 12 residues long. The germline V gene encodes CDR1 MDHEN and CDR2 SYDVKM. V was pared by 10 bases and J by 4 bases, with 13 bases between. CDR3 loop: CATTGTTYGYTF. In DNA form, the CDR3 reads TGTGCCACCACCGGGACAACCTATGGCTACACCTTC.

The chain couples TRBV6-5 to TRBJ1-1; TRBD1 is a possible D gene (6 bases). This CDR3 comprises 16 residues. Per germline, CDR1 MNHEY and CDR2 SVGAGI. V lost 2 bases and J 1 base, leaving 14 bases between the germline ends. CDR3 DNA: TGTGCCAGCAGTTACGGGACACTGACGGGGAACACTGAAGCTTTCTTT. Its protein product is CASSYGTLTGNTEAFF.

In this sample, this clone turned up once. CDR3 in DNA: TGCAGCATAAGGGGTAACACTGAAGCTTTCTTT. Its translation is CSIRGNTEAFF. The chain is built from TRBV29-1 and TRBJ1-1; TRBD1 is a possible D gene (5 bases). Trimming cost V 8 bases and J 2 bases, with 9 bases left between them. The CDR3 has 11 amino acids. The germline V gene encodes CDR1 SQVTM and CDR2 ANQGSEA.

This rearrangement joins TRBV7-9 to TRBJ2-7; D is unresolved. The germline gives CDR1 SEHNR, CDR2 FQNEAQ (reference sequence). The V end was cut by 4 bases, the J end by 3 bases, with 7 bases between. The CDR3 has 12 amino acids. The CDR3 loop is CASSSQVYEQYF. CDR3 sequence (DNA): TGTGCCAGCAGCTCCCAGGTCTACGAGCAGTACTTC.

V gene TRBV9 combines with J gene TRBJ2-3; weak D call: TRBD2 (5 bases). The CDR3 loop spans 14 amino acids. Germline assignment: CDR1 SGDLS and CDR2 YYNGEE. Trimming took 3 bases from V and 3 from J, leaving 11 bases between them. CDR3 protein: CASSAVLGTDTQYF. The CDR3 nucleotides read TGTGCCAGCAGCGCAGTACTAGGAACAGATACGCAGTATTTT.

This CDR3 is CASSPQGLAGFQETQYF. CDR3 nucleotides: TGTGCCAGCAGCCCGCAGGGACTAGCGGGATTCCAAGAGACCCAGTACTTC. The chain employs TRBV7-2 and TRBJ2-5, with 13 bases aligning to TRBD2. The J segment lost 1 base and the V segment lost 5 bases, leaving 7 bases of the junction unmatched. This CDR3 spans 17 amino acids. The germline CDR1 and CDR2 sequences are SGHTA and FQGNSA.

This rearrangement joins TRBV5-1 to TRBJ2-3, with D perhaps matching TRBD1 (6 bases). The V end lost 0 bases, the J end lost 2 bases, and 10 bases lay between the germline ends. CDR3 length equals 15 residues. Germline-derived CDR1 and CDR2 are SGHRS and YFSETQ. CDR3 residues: CASSLGGQTTDTQYF. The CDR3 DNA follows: TGCGCCAGCAGCTTGGGCGGACAGACCACAGATACGCAGTATTTT. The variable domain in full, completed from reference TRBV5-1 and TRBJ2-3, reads KAGVTQTPRYLIKTRGQQVTLSCSPISGHRSVSWYQQTPGQGLQFLFEYFSETQRNKGNFPGRFSGRQFSNSRSEMNVSTLELGDSALYLCASSLGGQTTDTQYFGPGTRLTVL.

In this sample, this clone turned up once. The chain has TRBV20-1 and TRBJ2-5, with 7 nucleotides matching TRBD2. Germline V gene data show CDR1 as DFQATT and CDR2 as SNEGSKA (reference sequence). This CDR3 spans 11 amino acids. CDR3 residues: CSGTIKETQYF. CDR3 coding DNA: TGCAGCGGGACTATTAAAGAGACCCAGTACTTC.

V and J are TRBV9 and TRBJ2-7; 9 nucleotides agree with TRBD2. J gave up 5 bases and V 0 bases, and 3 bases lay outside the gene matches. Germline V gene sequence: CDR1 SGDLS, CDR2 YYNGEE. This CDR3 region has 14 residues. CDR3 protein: CASSVGGRADEQYF. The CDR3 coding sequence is TGTGCCAGCAGCGTAGGCGGGAGGGCAGACGAGCAGTACTTC.

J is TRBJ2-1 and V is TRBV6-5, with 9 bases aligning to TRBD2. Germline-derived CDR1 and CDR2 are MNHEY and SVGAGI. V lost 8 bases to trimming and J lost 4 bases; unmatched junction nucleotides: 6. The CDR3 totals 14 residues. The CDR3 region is CASGASGVYNEQFF. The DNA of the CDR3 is TGTGCCAGCGGGGCTAGCGGGGTTTACAATGAGCAGTTCTTC.

The CDR3 loop reads CASSLAREETQYF. CDR3 DNA sequence: TGTGCCAGCAGCTTAGCCAGGGAAGAGACCCAGTACTTC. This sequence joins TRBV7-2 and TRBJ2-5; possible D gene TRBD1, 5 bases. Germline V gene lookup returns CDR1 SGHTA and CDR2 FQGNSA. V shed 0 bases and J shed 3 bases, with 5 bases lying between them. The CDR3 extends over 13 amino acids.

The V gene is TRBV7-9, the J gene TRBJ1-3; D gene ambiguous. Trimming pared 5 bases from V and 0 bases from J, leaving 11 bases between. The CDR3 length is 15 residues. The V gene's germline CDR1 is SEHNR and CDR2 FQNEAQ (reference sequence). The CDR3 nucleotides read TGTGCCAGCAGCCCCTCCGTGAGCTCTGGAAACACCATATATTTT. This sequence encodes CASSPSVSSGNTIYF.

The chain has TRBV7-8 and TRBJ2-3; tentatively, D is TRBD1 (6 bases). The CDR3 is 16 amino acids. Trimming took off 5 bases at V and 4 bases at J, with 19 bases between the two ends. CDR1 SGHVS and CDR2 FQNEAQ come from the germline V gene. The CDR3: CASSLKQGRRSDTQYF. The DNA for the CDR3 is TGTGCCAGCAGCCTCAAACAGGGTAGGCGGTCAGATACGCAGTATTTT.

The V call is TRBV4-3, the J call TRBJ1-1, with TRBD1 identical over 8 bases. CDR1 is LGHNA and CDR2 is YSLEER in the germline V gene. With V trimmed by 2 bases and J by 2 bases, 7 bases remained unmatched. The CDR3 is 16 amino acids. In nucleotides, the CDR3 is TGCGCCAGCAGCCAATCTTCTGGACAGGGTAACACTGAAGCTTTCTTT. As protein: CASSQSSGQGNTEAFF.

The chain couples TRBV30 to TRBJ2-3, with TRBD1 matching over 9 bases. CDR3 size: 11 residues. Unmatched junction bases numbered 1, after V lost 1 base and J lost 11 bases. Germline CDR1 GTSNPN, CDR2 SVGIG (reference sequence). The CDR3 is CAWSAGQGQYF. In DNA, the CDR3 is TGTGCCTGGAGTGCGGGACAGGGGCAGTATTTT.

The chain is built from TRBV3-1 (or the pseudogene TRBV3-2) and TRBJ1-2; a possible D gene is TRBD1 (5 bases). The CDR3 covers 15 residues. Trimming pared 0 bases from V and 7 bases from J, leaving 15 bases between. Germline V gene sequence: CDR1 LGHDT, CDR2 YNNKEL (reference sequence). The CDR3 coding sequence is TGTGCCAGCAGCCAAGATGAAGGGGCGCTTCGTGGCTACACCTTC. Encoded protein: CASSQDEGALRGYTF.

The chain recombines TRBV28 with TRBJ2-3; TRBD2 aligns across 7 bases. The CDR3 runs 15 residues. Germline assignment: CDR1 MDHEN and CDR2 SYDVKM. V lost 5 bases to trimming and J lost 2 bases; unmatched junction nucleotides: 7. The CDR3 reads CASSTTAGYTDTQYF. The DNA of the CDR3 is TGTGCCAGCAGTACTACAGCGGGATACACAGATACGCAGTATTTT.

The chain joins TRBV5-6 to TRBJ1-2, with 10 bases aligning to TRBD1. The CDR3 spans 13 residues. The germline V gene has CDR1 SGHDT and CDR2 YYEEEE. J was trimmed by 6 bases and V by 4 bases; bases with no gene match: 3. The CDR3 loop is CASSRGQGDGYTF. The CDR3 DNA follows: TGTGCCAGCAGCCGTGGACAGGGGGATGGCTACACCTTC.

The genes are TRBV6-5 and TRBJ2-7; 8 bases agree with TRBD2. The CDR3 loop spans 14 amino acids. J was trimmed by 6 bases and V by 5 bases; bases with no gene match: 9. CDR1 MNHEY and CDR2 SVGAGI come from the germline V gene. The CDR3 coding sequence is TGTGCCAGCAGTAAACTAGCGGAGGGGTCCGAGCAGTACTTC. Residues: CASSKLAEGSEQYF.

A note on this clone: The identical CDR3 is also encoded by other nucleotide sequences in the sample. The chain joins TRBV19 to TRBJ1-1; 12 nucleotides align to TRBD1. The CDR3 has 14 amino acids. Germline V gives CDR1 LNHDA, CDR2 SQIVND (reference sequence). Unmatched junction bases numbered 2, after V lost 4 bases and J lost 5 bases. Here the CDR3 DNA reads TGTGCCAGTAGTAGGGACAGGGGGCGGACTGAAGCTTTCTTT. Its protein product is CASSRDRGRTEAFF.

CDR3 sequence (DNA): TGTGCCCTGACTAGCGGGGGAACAGATACGCAGTATTTT. This sequence encodes CALTSGGTDTQYF. The V gene is TRBV30, the J gene TRBJ2-3, with 12 positions matching TRBD2. V shed 8 bases, J shed 3 bases, and the junction held 3 bases outside the gene matches. This CDR3 region has 13 residues. The germline V gene encodes CDR1 GTSNPN and CDR2 SVGIG (reference sequence).

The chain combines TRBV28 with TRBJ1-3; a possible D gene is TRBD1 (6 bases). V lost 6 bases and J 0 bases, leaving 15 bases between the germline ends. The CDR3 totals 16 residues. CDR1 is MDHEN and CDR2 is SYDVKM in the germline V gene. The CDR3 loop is CASSPTGFVSGNTIYF. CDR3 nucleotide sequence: TGTGCCAGCAGCCCCACAGGGTTCGTCTCTGGAAACACCATATATTTT.

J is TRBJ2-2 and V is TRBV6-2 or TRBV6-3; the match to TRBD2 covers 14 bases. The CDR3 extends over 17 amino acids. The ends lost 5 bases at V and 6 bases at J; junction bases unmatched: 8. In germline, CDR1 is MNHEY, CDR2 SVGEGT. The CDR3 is CASSRTGTSGRAGELFF. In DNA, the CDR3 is TGTGCCAGCAGTCGTACCGGGACTAGCGGGAGAGCCGGGGAGCTGTTTTTT.

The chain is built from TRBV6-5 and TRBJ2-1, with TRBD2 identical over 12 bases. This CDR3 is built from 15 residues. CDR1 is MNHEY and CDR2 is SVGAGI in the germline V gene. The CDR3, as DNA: TGTGGGACAGGGCTAGCGGGAGGGTGCAGCAATGAGCAGTTCTTC. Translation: CGTGLAGGCSNEQFF.

This CDR3 is CASSPDSYGYTF. CDR3 bases: TGTGCCAGCAGCCCGGACAGCTATGGCTACACCTTC. This chain uses TRBV7-9 with TRBJ1-2; possibly TRBD1 for D (6 bases). The CDR3 loop spans 12 amino acids. V was pared by 5 bases and J by 4 bases, with 8 bases between. The germline gives CDR1 SEHNR, CDR2 FQNEAQ (reference sequence).

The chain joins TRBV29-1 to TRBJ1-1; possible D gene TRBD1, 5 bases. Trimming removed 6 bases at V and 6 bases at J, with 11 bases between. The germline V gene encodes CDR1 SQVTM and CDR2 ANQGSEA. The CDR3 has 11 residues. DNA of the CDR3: TGCAGCGTGAGGAGGGGTGCTGAAGCTTTCTTT. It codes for CSVRRGAEAFF.

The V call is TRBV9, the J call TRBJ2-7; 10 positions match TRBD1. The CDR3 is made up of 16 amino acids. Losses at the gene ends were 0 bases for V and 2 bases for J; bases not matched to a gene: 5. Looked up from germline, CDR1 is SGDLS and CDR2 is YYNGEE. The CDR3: CASSVAGQGSTYEQYF. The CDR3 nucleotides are TGTGCCAGCAGCGTAGCGGGACAGGGGTCCACCTACGAGCAGTACTTC.